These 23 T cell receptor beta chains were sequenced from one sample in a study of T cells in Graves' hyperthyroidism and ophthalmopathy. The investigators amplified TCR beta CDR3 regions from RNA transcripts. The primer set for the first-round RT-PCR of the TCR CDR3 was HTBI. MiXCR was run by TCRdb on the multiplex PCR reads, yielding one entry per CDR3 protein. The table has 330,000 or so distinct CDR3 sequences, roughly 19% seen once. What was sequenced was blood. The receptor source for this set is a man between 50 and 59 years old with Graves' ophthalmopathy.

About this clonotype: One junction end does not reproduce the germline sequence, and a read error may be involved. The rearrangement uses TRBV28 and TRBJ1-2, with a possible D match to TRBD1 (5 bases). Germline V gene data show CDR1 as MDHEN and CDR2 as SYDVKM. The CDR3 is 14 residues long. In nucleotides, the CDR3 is TGTGCCAGCAGTTTTGTGGGGAGGGACTATGGCTGCACCTTC. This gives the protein CASSFVGRDYGCTF.

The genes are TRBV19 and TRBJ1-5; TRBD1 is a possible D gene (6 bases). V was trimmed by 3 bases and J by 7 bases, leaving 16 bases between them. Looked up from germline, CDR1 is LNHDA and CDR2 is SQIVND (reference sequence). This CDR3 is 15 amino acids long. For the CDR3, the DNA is TGTGCCAGTAGTATGAGCAGGGGAGGCGGACAGCCCCAGCATTTT. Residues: CASSMSRGGGQPQHF.

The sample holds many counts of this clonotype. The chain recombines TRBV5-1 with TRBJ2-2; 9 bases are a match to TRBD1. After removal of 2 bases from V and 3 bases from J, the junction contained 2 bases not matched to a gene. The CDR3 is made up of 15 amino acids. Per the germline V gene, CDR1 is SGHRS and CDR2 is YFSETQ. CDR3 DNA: TGCGCCAGCAGCTTAAGGACAGGGGACACCGGGGAGCTGTTTTTT. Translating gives CASSLRTGDTGELFF.

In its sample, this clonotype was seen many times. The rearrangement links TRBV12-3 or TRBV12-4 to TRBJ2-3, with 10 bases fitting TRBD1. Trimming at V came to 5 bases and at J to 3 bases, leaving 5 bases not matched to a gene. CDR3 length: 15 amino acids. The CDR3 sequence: CASSLDRGPTDTQYF. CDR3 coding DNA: TGTGCCAGCAGTCTCGACAGGGGGCCAACAGATACGCAGTATTTT.

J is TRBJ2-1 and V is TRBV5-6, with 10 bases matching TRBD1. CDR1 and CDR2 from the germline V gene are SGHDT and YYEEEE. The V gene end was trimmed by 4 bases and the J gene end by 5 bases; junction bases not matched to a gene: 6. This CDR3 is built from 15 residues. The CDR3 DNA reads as TGTGCCAGCAGCGCGGCCGGGACAGGGGACAATGAGCAGTTCTTC. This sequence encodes CASSAAGTGDNEQFF. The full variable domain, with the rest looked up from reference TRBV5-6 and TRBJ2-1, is DAGVTQSPTHLIKTRGQQVTLRCSPKSGHDTVSWYQQALGQGPQFIFQYYEEEERQRGNFPDRFSGHQFPNYSSELNVNALLLGDSALYLCASSAAGTGDNEQFFGPGTRLTVL.

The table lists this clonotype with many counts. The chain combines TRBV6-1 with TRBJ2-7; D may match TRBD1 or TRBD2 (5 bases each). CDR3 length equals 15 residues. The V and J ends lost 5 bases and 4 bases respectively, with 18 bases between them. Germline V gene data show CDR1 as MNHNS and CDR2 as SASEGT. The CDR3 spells CASSPDPGARYEQYF. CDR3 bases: TGTGCCAGCAGTCCAGACCCCGGGGCAAGATACGAGCAGTACTTC.

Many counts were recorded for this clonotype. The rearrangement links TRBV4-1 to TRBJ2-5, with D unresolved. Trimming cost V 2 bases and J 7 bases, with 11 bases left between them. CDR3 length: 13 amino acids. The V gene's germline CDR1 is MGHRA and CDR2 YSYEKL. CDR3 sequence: CASSQLDPPTQYF. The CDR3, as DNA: TGCGCCAGCAGCCAACTCGACCCCCCGACCCAGTACTTC.

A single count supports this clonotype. The CDR3 nucleotides are TGTGCCAGCAGCCCCGACCCGGGAGGAGAGACCCAGTACTTC. Its translation is CASSPDPGGETQYF. This rearrangement joins TRBV27 to TRBJ2-5; 7 positions agree with TRBD2. CDR1 is MNHEY, CDR2 SMNVEV, per germline (reference sequence). The V and J ends lost 6 bases and 4 bases, in that order; junction bases with no gene match: 8. The CDR3 is 14 amino acids.

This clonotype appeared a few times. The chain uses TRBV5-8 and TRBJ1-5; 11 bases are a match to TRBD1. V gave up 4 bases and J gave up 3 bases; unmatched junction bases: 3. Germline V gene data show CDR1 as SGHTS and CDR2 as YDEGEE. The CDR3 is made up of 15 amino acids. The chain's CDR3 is CASSRGQGANQPQHF. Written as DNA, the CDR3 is TGTGCCAGCAGCCGCGGACAGGGGGCCAATCAGCCCCAGCATTTT. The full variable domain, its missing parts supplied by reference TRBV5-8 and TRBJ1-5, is EAGVTQSPTHLIKTRGQQATLRCSPISGHTSVYWYQQALGLGLQFLLWYDEGEERNRGNFPPRFSGRQFPNYSSELNVNALELEDSALYLCASSRGQGANQPQHFGDGTRLSIL.

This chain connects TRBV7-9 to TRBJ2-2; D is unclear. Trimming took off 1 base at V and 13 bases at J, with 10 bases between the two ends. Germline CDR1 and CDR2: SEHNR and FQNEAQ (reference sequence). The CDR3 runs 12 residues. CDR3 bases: TGTGCCAGCAGCTTAGGGGAATTGGGGCTGTTTTTT. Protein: CASSLGELGLFF.

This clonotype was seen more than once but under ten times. CDR3 residues: CASSLNRDSSPGTSADTQYF. The CDR3, as DNA: TGTGCCAGCAGCCTAAACCGGGACTCTTCGCCCGGGACTAGTGCAGATACGCAGTATTTT. The chain carries TRBV6-2 or TRBV6-3 and TRBJ2-3; 8 bases align to TRBD2. V shed 6 bases, J shed 4 bases, and the junction held 24 bases outside the gene matches. The CDR3 has 20 residues. Germline V gives CDR1 MNHEY, CDR2 SVGEGT.

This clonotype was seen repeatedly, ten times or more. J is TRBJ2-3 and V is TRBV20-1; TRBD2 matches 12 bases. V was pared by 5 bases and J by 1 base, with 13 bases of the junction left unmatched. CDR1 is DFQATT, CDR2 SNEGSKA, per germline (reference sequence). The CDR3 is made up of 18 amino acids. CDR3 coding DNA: TGCAGTGCTGCGTCGGGGCTAGCGGGAGGGGGTGGCACAGATACGCAGTATTTT. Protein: CSAASGLAGGGGTDTQYF.

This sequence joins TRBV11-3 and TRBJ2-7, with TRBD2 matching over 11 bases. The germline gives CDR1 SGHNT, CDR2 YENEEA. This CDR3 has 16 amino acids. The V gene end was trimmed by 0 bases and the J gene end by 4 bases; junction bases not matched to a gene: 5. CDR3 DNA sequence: TGTGCCAGCAGCTTAGAGCGACTAGCGGGGACTTACGAGCAGTACTTC. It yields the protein CASSLERLAGTYEQYF.

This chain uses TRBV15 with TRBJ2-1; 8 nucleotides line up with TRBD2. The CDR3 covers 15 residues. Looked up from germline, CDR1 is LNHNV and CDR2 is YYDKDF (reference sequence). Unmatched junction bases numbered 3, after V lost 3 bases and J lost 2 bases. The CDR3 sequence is CATSSGRAAYNEQFF. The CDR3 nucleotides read TGTGCCACCAGCAGCGGGAGGGCCGCCTACAATGAGCAGTTCTTC.

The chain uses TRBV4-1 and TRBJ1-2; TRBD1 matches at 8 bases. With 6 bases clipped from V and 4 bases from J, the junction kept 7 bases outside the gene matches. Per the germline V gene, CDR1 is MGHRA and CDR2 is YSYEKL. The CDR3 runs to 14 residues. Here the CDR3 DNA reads TGCGCCAGCAGACTAGGACAGGGCGGCTATGGCTACACCTTC. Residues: CASRLGQGGYGYTF.

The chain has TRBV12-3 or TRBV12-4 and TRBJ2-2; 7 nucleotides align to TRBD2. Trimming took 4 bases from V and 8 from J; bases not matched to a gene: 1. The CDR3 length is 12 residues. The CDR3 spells CASSSAGGELFF. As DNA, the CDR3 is TGTGCCAGCAGTTCAGCGGGAGGGGAGCTGTTTTTT.

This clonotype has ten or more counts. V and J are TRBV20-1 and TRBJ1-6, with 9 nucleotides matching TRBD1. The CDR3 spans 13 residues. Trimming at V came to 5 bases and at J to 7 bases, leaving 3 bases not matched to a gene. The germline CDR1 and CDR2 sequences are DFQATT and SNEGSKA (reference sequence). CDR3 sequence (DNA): TGCAGTGCTGCGGGGACAGGGAATTCACCCCTCCACTTT. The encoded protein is CSAAGTGNSPLHF.

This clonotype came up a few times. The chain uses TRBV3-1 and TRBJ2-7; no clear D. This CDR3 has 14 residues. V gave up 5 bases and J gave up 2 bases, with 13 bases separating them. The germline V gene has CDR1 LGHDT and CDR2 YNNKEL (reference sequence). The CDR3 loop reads CASSANIGPYEQYF. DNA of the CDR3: TGTGCCAGCAGCGCAAACATAGGGCCCTACGAGCAGTACTTC.

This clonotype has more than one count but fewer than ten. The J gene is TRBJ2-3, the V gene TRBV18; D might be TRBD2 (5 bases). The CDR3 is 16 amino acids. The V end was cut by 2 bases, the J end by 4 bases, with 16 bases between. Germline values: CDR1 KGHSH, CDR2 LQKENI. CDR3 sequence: CASSPRVPGWSDTQYF. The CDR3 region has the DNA TGTGCCAGCTCACCAAGGGTGCCGGGATGGTCAGATACGCAGTATTTT. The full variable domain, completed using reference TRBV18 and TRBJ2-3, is NAGVMQNPRHLVRRRGQEARLRCSPMKGHSHVYWYRQLPEEGLKFMVYLQKENIIDESGMPKERFSAEFPKEGPSILRIQQVVRGDSAAYFCASSPRVPGWSDTQYFGPGTRLTVL.

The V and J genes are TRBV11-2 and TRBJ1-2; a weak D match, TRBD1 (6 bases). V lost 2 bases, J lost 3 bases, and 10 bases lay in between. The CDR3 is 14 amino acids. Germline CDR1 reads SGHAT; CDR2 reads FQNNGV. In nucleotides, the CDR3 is TGTGCCAGCAGCTTATTTGAGGGGGACTATGGCTACACCTTC. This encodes CASSLFEGDYGYTF.

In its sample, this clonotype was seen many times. The CDR3 DNA reads TGTGCCAGCAGGGCCGGTAAAGCGGAGCAGTACTTC. Amino acid sequence: CASRAGKAEQYF. V gene TRBV28 combines with J gene TRBJ2-7; D remains ambiguous. Germline loops: CDR1 MDHEN, CDR2 SYDVKM. This CDR3 is built from 12 residues. Trimming pared 6 bases from V and 7 bases from J, leaving 13 bases between.

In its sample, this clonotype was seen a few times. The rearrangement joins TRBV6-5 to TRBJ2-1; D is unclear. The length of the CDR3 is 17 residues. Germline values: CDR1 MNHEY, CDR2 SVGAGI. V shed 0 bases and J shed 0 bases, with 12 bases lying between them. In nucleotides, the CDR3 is TGTGCCAGCAGTTACTCGATTTTACTGGGCTCCTACAATGAGCAGTTCTTC. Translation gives CASSYSILLGSYNEQFF.

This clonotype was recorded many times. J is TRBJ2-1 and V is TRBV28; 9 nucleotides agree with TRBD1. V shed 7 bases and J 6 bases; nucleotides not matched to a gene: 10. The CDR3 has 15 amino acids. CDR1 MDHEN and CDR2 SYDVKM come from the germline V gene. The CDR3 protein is CASTQIGTGTNEQFF. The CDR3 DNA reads TGTGCCAGCACCCAGATTGGGACAGGGACCAATGAGCAGTTCTTC.